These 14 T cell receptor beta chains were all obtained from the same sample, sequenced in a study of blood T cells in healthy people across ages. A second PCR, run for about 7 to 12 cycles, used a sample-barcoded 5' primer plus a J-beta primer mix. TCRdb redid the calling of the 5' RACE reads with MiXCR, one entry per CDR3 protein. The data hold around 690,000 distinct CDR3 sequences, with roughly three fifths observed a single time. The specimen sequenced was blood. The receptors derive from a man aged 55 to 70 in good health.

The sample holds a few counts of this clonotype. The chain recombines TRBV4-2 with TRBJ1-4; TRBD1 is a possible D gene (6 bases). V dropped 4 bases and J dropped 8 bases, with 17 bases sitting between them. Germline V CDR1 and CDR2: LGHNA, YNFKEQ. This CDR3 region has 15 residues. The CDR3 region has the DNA TGTGCCAGCAGCCCTCAACAGGGAGTTTCGGAAAAACTGTTTTTT. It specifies CASSPQQGVSEKLFF.

The CDR3 region is CASSLEPNVDTQYF. As DNA, the CDR3 is TGTGCCAGCAGCTTAGAACCCAACGTAGATACGCAGTATTTT. This chain joins TRBV7-9 and TRBJ2-3; D unclear. The CDR3 runs 14 residues. V lost 1 base and J lost 5, with 10 bases in between. Germline CDR1 reads SEHNR; CDR2 reads FQNEAQ (reference sequence).

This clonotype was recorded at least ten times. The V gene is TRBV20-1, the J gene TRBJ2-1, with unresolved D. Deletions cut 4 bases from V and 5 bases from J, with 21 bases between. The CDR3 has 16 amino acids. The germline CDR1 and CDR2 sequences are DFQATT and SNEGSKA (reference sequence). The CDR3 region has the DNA TGCAGTGCTACCCGCCGGGCGGCGACCTTTCACAATGAGCAGTTCTTC. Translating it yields CSATRRAATFHNEQFF.

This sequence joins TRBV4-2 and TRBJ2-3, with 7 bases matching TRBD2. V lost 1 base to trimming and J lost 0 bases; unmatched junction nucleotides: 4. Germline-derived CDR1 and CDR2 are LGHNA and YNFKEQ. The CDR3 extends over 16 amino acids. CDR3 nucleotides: TGTGCCAGCAGCCAAGGGACTAGATATAGCACAGATACGCAGTATTTT. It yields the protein CASSQGTRYSTDTQYF.

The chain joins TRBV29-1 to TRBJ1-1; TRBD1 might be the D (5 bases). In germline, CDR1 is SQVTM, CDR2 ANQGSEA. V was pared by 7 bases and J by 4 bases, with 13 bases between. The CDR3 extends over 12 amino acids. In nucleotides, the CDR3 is TGCAGCGCCAGGGTCCTCGGCACTGAAGCTTTCTTT. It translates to CSARVLGTEAFF.

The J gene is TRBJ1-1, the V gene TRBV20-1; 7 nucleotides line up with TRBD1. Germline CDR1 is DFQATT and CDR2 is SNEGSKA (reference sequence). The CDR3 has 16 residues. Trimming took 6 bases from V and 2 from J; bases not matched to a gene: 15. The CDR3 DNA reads TGCAGTGCCCCGGGACAGACGGTGAGCTTCAACACTGAAGCTTTCTTT. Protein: CSAPGQTVSFNTEAFF.

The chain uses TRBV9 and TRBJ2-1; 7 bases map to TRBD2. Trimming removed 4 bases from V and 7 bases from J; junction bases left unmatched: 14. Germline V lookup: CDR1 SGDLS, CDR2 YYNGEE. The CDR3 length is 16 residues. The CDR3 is CASSPSGGPPRNEQFF. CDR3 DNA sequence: TGTGCCAGCAGCCCTAGCGGAGGGCCGCCAAGGAATGAGCAGTTCTTC.

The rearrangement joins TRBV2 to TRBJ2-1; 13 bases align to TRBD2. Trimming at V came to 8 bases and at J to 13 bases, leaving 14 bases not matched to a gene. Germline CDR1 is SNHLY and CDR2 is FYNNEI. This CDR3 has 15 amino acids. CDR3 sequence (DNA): TGTGCCAGCTCAAGGACTAGCGGGGGCATAGAGACCCAGTTCTTC. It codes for CASSRTSGGIETQFF.

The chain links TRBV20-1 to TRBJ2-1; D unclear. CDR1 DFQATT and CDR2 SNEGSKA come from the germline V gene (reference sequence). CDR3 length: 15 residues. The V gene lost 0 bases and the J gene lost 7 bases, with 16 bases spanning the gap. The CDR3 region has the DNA TGCAGTGCTAGAGATTCCCGTAGGACGTGGAATGAGCAGTTCTTC. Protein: CSARDSRRTWNEQFF.

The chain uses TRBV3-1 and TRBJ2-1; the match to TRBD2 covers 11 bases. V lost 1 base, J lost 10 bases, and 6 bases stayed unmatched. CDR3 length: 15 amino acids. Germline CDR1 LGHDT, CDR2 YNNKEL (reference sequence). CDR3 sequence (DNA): TGTGCCAGCAGCCAAGGCCTAGCGGGGGGTCGCGAGCAGTTCTTC. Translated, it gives CASSQGLAGGREQFF.

CDR3 sequence reads: CASSHGWASYEQYF. The CDR3 nucleotides read TGTGCCAGCAGCCATGGGTGGGCCTCCTACGAGCAGTACTTC. V gene TRBV6-2 or TRBV6-3 combines with J gene TRBJ2-7, with no clear D. The CDR3 consists of 14 residues. V shed 6 bases and J shed 0 bases, with 12 bases lying between them. CDR1 and CDR2 from the germline V gene are MNHEY and SVGEGT.

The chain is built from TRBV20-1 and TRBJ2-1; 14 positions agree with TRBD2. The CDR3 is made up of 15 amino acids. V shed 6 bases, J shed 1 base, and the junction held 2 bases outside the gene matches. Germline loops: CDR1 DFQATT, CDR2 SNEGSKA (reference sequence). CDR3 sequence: CSARTSGGSYNEQFF. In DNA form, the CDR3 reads TGCAGTGCCCGGACTAGCGGGGGGTCCTACAATGAGCAGTTCTTC.

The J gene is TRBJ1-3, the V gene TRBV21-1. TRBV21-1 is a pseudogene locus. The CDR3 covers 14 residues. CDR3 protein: CASSLRVSGNTIYF. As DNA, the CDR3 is TGTGCCAGCAGCTTGAGAGTCTCTGGAAACACCATATATTTT.

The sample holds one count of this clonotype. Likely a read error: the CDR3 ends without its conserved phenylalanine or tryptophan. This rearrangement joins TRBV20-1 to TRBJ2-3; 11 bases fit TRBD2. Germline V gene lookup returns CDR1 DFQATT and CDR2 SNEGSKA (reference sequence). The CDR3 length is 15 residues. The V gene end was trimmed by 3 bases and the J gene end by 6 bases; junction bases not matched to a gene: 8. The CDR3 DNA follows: TGCAGTGCTAGTGAGGGTAGCGGGGGGGCTGATACGCAGTATTCT. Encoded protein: CSASEGSGGADTQYS.